This TCR beta chain was recorded in a study of post-analysis software for immune sequencing data. Study overall: Secondary progressive, relapsing-remitting and progressive-relapsing multiple sclerosis were among the included disease courses. Study-level points and caveats: Controls had significantly higher normalized Chao1 diversity than multiple sclerosis patients. In patients, about 5 TRBV segments were more frequent than in controls, with TRBV5-6, TRBV5-1 and TRBV20-1 among them. By F measure, strong co-clustering occurred among samples prepared in the same batch.

Unique-molecular-identifier-tagged TCR beta cDNA libraries were used. It was from approximately 0.91 to 9.4 million T cells that some 470,000 cDNA molecules came. TCRdb analysed the PCR reads with MiXCR anew, one entry per CDR3 protein. The data contain 380,000 or so distinct CDR3 sequences, roughly 30% of them singletons. A few counts support this clonotype. Antigen: not known. The germline gives CDR1 SGDLS, CDR2 YYNGEE. The length of the CDR3 is 17 residues. Trimming shortened V by 3 bases and J by 1 base, and 18 bases separated the two germline ends. The sequence came from a girl aged 10-17 years with multiple sclerosis. The chain recombines TRBV9 with TRBJ2-3; D unresolved. Sequenced sample: blood. This CDR3 reads CASSGRTSPGGTDTQYF. DNA for the CDR3: TGTGCCAGCAGCGGACGGACGTCCCCGGGTGGCACAGATACGCAGTATTTT.